Below are 7 T cell receptor beta chains sequenced from a single sample in a study of T cells in Graves' hyperthyroidism and ophthalmopathy. It was RNA transcripts that yielded the amplified TCR beta CDR3 regions. RT-PCR in the first round (using the HTBI primer set) targeted the TCR CDR3. Via MiXCR, TCRdb re-called the multiplex PCR reads, giving one row per CDR3 protein. Of hundreds of thousands of distinct CDR3 sequences in the sample, around 40% were seen once. Sample: blood. All receptors come from a woman aged 35 to 49 with Graves' hyperthyroidism.

The sample holds many counts of this clonotype. The rearrangement joins TRBV7-2 to TRBJ1-6, with D maybe TRBD1 (5 bases). V was trimmed by 5 bases and J by 0 bases, leaving 14 bases between them. The CDR3 has 17 amino acids. The germline V gene has CDR1 SGHTA and CDR2 FQGNSA. The CDR3 DNA follows: TGTGCCAGCAGCAAGCTGGCAGGGAACTCCTATAATTCACCCCTCCACTTT. Amino acid sequence: CASSKLAGNSYNSPLHF.

This chain joins TRBV13 and TRBJ1-2; 9 bases are a match to TRBD1. The CDR3 is made up of 16 amino acids. J gave up 2 bases and V 5 bases, and 9 bases lay outside the gene matches. Per germline, CDR1 PRHDT and CDR2 FYEKMQ (reference sequence). CDR3 sequence (DNA): TGTGCCAGCAGCCCCGACGGGACAGGGATGAACTATGGCTACACCTTC. It translates to CASSPDGTGMNYGYTF.

As concerns this clonotype: A much larger clone sits a single nucleotide away, making a read error possible. V is TRBV5-1 and J is TRBJ2-7; a weak D match, TRBD2 (6 bases). The CDR3 totals 16 residues. The germline CDR1 and CDR2 sequences are SGHRS and YFSETQ. The CDR3 DNA is TGTGCCAGCAGTACTAGCTGGGGCGTATCCTCTTACGAGCGGTACTTC. Amino acid sequence: CASSTSWGVSSYERYF.

This clonotype appeared many times. The chain is built from TRBV7-3 and TRBJ1-1; tentatively, D is TRBD1 (6 bases). Deletions cut 5 bases from V and 6 bases from J, with 13 bases between. The CDR3 is 13 amino acids. In germline, CDR1 is SGHTA, CDR2 FQGTGA. CDR3 loop: CASSAYREAEAFF. Here the CDR3 DNA reads TGTGCCAGCAGCGCCTACAGGGAGGCTGAAGCTTTCTTT.

The chain recombines TRBV7-2 with TRBJ1-4; no clear D gene. CDR1 and CDR2 (germline): SGHTA, FQGNSA. The CDR3 has 14 amino acids. Trimming removed 6 bases at V and 7 bases at J, with 15 bases between. CDR3 residues: CASSTRVWAEKLFF. In DNA form, the CDR3 reads TGTGCCAGCAGTACAAGGGTGTGGGCTGAAAAACTGTTTTTT.

The rearrangement joins TRBV5-4 to TRBJ2-5; a possible D gene is TRBD2 (5 bases). The germline V gene encodes CDR1 SGHNT and CDR2 YYREEE (reference sequence). The CDR3 is 15 residues long. V lost 7 bases and J lost 5, with 21 bases in between. CDR3 sequence: CASFEARVSGETQYF. Here the CDR3 DNA reads TGTGCCAGCTTCGAGGCTCGGGTTTCGGGGGAGACCCAGTACTTC.

The rearrangement joins TRBV10-3 to TRBJ2-5, with 11 bases identical to TRBD1. The CDR3 is 15 residues long. The J segment lost 5 bases and the V segment lost 6 bases, leaving 8 bases of the junction unmatched. CDR1 is ENHRY, CDR2 SYGVKD, per germline. The CDR3 spells CAISPWTGGRETQYF. The CDR3 coding sequence is TGTGCCATCAGCCCCTGGACAGGGGGCCGGGAGACCCAGTACTTC.